The source of this TCR beta chain is a study of OX40 agonist ivuxolimab in advanced cancers. At the level of the whole study: The costimulatory receptor OX40 (CD134) was targeted by ivuxolimab, a fully human IgG2 agonistic monoclonal antibody. Among the approximately 50 dose-escalation patients, around 20 had hepatocellular carcinoma, about 15 melanoma, 9 renal cell carcinoma and 9 head and neck cancer. The paper covers the monotherapy dose-escalation part of the phase I ivuxolimab trial, which included N of about 50 patients. Intravenous ivuxolimab was administered to patients every 2 weeks at six dose levels: 0.01, 0.1, 0.3, 1.5, 3 and 10 mg/kg. Three dose-escalation patients achieved partial responses, one with hepatocellular carcinoma and two with cutaneous melanoma. The purpose of peripheral TCRbeta sequencing was to test whether ivuxolimab changed TCR sequence diversity and led to clonal T-cell expansion. Patients were allowed to have had prior anti-PD-1, anti-PD-L1 or anti-CTLA-4 therapy, and approximately 43% of the dose-escalation patients had previously received checkpoint inhibitors. In the dose-escalation cohort, 70% to 90% of patients were male, and the mean age was around 60 years with a range of roughly 20 to 80. Points the paper makes about the study in general: Low levels of normalized T-cell clonal expansion were also seen in some patients who did not respond. The antigen specificity of the clonally expanded peripheral T cells was not determined. In the 0.1-3.0 mg/kg groups, partial responders were among the patients with the lowest normalized peripheral clonal expansion, particularly in CD8+ T cells. After ivuxolimab, expanded clones were on average more numerous among CD8+ T cells than among CD4+ T cells. At doses from 0.1 to 3.0 mg/kg, clonal expansion was seen in both CD4+ and CD8+ blood T cells between baseline and week 6.

Notes on this clone: Its antigen specificity is not known. No quality values exist for individual bases; no much larger clone is one base distant.

For sequencing of the TCRbeta CDR3 region, genomic DNA was extracted from the sorted cells. TCRbeta CDR3 regions were sequenced using the immunoSEQ Assay. TCRdb took over this immuneACCESS table, retaining in-frame rearrangements with V and J assigned. Such tables are incomplete; in checked studies, under half of the missing clones stem from an unresolved V gene, and the remainder is unexplained. Counted in this sample were 20,000 to 25,000 clones; almost 80% of them appeared once. The ten biggest clones cover roughly 13% of the sample. Patients with autoimmune disease history or receiving systemic immunosuppression were excluded from the trial. Peripheral blood for TCR sequencing was collected from all dose cohorts at baseline, on cycle 4 day 1, and on cycle 7 day 1. The samples were taken from a phase I, first-in-human, multicenter, open-label dose-escalation trial of ivuxolimab. The trial enrolled adults with locally advanced or metastatic head and neck squamous cell, hepatocellular, melanoma or renal cell carcinoma. Before TCR sequencing, CD4+ T cells and CD8+ T cells from peripheral blood were sorted into separate populations.

The CDR3 goes from the cysteine to the phenylalanine over 16 residues. CDR3 DNA only is kept here, 48 bases in frame from base 1. Trimming leaves V shorter by 3 bases and J shorter by 6 bases, with the junction holding 9 bases beyond the gene matches. CDR1 and CDR2 were assigned from the germline V gene as KGHSH and LQKENI. The chain uses TRBV18 and TRBJ2-1, and 9 bases in between align with TRBD1. Sequencing used CD4+ or CD8+ T cells sorted from blood, obtained in a trial of the OX40 agonist ivuxolimab. This receptor was taken from an adult with an advanced solid tumor such as melanoma, head and neck, liver or kidney cancer. The nucleotides are TGTGCCAGCTCACCCCAGGGACAGGGAAGTGGCAATGAGCAGTTCTTC. Translation gives CASSPQGQGSGNEQFF.